This T cell receptor (beta chain) came from a study of T cells in Graves' hyperthyroidism and ophthalmopathy. Whole-study results and caveats: With a median lead of approximately 6 months before onset, the model predicted ophthalmopathy.

With regard to this clonotype: The antigen is not known.

Researchers took RNA transcripts and amplified the TCR beta CDR3 regions from them. HTBI primers drove first-round RT-PCR of the TCR CDR3. One entry per CDR3 protein, called by TCRdb with MiXCR from the multiplex PCR reads. The repertoire holds roughly 550,000 distinct CDR3 sequences, with about 16% as singletons. V lost 2 bases to trimming and J lost 2 bases, with 20 bases between them. Germline-derived CDR1 and CDR2 are SGHRS and YFSETQ. The CDR3 is made up of 19 amino acids. This TCR was recovered from a woman in her 30s with Graves' ophthalmopathy. The sample was blood. This rearrangement joins TRBV5-1 to TRBJ2-6; D might be TRBD1 (6 bases). The CDR3 nucleotides are TGCGCCAGCAGCTTATCGAGGTCGGCAGGGGAAACTGGGGCCAACGTCCTGACTTTC. Translated, it gives CASSLSRSAGETGANVLTF. The whole variable domain, filled in from reference TRBV5-1 and TRBJ2-6, reads KAGVTQTPRYLIKTRGQQVTLSCSPISGHRSVSWYQQTPGQGLQFLFEYFSETQRNKGNFPGRFSGRQFSNSRSEMNVSTLELGDSALYLCASSLSRSAGETGANVLTFGAGSRLTVL.